The T cell receptor beta chain under discussion was sequenced for a study of T-cell memory formation after mild COVID-19. J gave up 8 bases and V 2 bases, and 6 bases lay outside the gene matches. This CDR3 region has 13 residues. Germline V CDR1 and CDR2: GTSNPN, SVGIG (reference sequence). TCRdb called the 5' RACE reads again in MiXCR, with one record for every CDR3 protein. In the table there are over 400,000 distinct CDR3 sequences, roughly a quarter of which are singletons. The specimen sequenced was PBMCs or a T cell subset sorted from them (not recorded which). The chain employs TRBV30 and TRBJ2-1, with 7 bases matching TRBD2. This TCR was sampled from an adult woman who had mild COVID-19 (a few samples of this study predate the infection). Cell type and time point are not known. CDR3: CAWSRGLYDEQFF. The CDR3 DNA is TGTGCCTGGAGTCGGGGACTATATGATGAGCAGTTCTTC.